This is a list of T cell receptor beta chains from one sample in a study of T cells after yellow fever vaccination. TCRdb analysed the 5' RACE reads with MiXCR anew, one entry per CDR3 protein. Of a few hundred thousand distinct CDR3 sequences detected, around 3.9% appear once; the ten largest clones hold about a quarter. The source was PBMCs, collected on the day of the yellow fever booster vaccination. The receptors here all came from a man between 18 and 35 years old who received the YFV17D yellow fever vaccine. CDR3s include the opening cysteine and the closing phenylalanine or tryptophan. A D gene is named only where the DNA matches it firmly. For some rows the clone size is stated as once, few or many, or as a class when expanded; others skip it.

d_call	v_call	clone_size	j_call	cdr3_aa	cdr3_nt
TRBD2	TRBV7-8	.	TRBJ2-7	CASSPRGEEQYF	TGTGCCAGCAGCCCACGGGGGGAGGAGCAGTACTTC
TRBD1	TRBV6-1	.	TRBJ1-1	CASSTLWTGGKGYTEAFF	TGTGCCAGCAGTACTTTATGGACAGGGGGCAAAGGGTACACTGAAGCTTTCTTT
.	TRBV20-1	many	TRBJ2-3	CSAPRQGTDTQYF	TGCAGTGCTCCTCGCCAGGGCACAGATACGCAGTATTTT
TRBD1	TRBV12-3/TRBV12-4	many	TRBJ1-5	CASSPGGRQPQHF	TGTGCCAGCAGTCCAGGGGGCCGACAGCCCCAGCATTTT
.	TRBV19	few	TRBJ2-6	CASSIGSSPGANVLTF	TGTGCCAGTAGTATAGGAAGTTCTCCCGGGGCCAACGTCCTGACTTTC
TRBD2	TRBV4-2	.	TRBJ2-7	CASSQGNSGVYEQYF	TGTGCCAGCAGCCAAGGAAATAGCGGGGTTTACGAGCAGTACTTC
.	TRBV5-1	.	TRBJ1-4	CASSLVAGQEKLFF	TGCGCCAGCAGCTTGGTTGCAGGGCAGGAAAAACTGTTTTTT
TRBD2	TRBV7-2	.	TRBJ2-3	CASSSPASGGGRDTDTQYF	TGTGCCAGCAGCTCCCCCGCTAGCGGGGGAGGTAGGGACACAGATACGCAGTATTTT
TRBD2	TRBV5-6	many	TRBJ2-1	CATRLAGNSYNEQFF	TGTGCCACAAGACTAGCGGGTAATTCCTACAATGAGCAGTTCTTC
.	TRBV6-2/TRBV6-3	many	TRBJ2-1	CASSYSVTGEQFF	TGTGCCAGCAGTTACTCGGTGACGGGTGAGCAGTTCTTC
TRBD1	TRBV12-3/TRBV12-4	many	TRBJ1-2	CASSLIVGQPSPRNRNYGYTF	TGTGCCAGCAGTTTAATCGTGGGACAGCCCTCCCCCAGGAACCGCAACTATGGCTACACCTTC
.	TRBV7-2	few	TRBJ1-2	CASSFPGINGYTF	TGTGCCAGCAGCTTTCCGGGGATAAATGGCTACACCTTC
.	TRBV20-1	.	TRBJ1-6	CSASDPRGNSPLHF	TGCAGTGCTAGCGACCCGCGGGGCAATTCACCCCTCCACTTT
.	TRBV5-6	many	TRBJ1-6	CASSLYSSQSPLHF	TGTGCCAGCAGCTTGTATAGTTCCCAATCACCCCTCCACTTT
TRBD1	TRBV2	many	TRBJ1-2	CASSPGQAFYGYTF	TGTGCCAGCAGCCCGGGACAGGCCTTTTATGGCTACACCTTC
.	TRBV5-1	many	TRBJ2-3	CASSYQTTPSTDTQYF	TGCGCCAGCAGCTACCAAACGACTCCCTCCACAGATACGCAGTATTTT
TRBD1	TRBV7-6	.	TRBJ2-2	CASSPTGLVTGELFF	TGTGCCAGCAGCCCGACAGGGTTAGTCACCGGGGAGCTGTTTTTT
.	TRBV7-2	many	TRBJ2-5	CASSAQETQYF	TGTGCCAGCAGCGCGCAAGAGACCCAGTACTTC
TRBD1	TRBV20-1	.	TRBJ1-1	CSARGDRNTEAFF	TGCAGTGCTAGGGGGGACAGGAACACTGAAGCTTTCTTT
.	TRBV7-6	few	TRBJ2-5	CASSWQWAPKETQYF	TGTGCCAGCAGCTGGCAGTGGGCCCCCAAAGAGACCCAGTACTTC
.	TRBV4-2	few	TRBJ2-7	CASSLAGGGVGEQYF	TGTGCCAGCAGCCTCGCAGGGGGGGGCGTCGGCGAGCAGTACTTC
TRBD2	TRBV20-1	few	TRBJ2-3	CSATSGGTDTQYF	TGCAGTGCTACCAGCGGGGGCACAGATACGCAGTATTTT
.	TRBV5-1	many	TRBJ2-7	CASSLEVWGTGNEQYF	TGCGCCAGCAGCTTGGAGGTATGGGGTACGGGCAACGAGCAGTACTTC
.	TRBV4-1	many	TRBJ2-7	CASSRTDSYEQYF	TGCGCCAGCAGCCGGACAGACTCCTACGAGCAGTACTTC
TRBD2	TRBV5-1	few	TRBJ2-5	CASSFAGDQETQYF	TGCGCCAGCAGCTTCGCGGGGGATCAAGAGACCCAGTACTTC
.	TRBV5-4	.	TRBJ1-4	CASSFEPGSNEKLFF	TGTGCCAGCAGCTTCGAGCCGGGGTCTAATGAAAAACTGTTTTTT
TRBD1	TRBV5-5	few	TRBJ1-2	CASSQPGQGTYGYTF	TGTGCCAGCAGCCAACCGGGACAGGGGACCTATGGCTACACCTTC
.	TRBV3-1	.	TRBJ1-2	CASSHPGTYGYTF	TGTGCCAGCAGCCACCCTGGCACCTATGGCTACACCTTC